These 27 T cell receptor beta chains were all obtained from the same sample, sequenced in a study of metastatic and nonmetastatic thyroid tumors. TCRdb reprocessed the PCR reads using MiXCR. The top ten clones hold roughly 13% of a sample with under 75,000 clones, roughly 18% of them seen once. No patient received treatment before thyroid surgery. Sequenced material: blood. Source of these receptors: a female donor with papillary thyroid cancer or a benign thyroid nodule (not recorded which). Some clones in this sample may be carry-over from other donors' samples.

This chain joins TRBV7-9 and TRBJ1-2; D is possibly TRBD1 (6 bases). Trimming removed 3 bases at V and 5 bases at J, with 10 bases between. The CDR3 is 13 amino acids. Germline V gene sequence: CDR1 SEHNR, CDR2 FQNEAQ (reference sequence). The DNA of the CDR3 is TGTGCCAGCAGCTTGATAACAGGGTATGGCTACACCTTC. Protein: CASSLITGYGYTF. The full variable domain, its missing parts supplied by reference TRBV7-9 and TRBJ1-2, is DTGVSQNPRHKITKRGQNVTFRCDPISEHNRLYWYRQTLGQGPEFLTYFQNEAQLEKSRLLSDRFSAERPKGSFSTLEIQRTEQGDSAMYLCASSLITGYGYTFGSGTRLTVV.

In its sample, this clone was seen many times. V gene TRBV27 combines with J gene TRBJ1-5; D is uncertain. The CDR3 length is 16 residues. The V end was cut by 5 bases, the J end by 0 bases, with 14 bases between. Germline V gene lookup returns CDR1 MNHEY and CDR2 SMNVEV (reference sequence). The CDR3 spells CASSAGVGVSNQPQHF. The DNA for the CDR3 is TGTGCCAGCAGTGCGGGCGTTGGGGTTAGCAATCAGCCCCAGCATTTT.

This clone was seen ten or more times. CDR3 in DNA: TGTGCCACCAGTGATTTGCCACAGGGCCATGAAGGCTACACCTTC. This translates into CATSDLPQGHEGYTF. V gene TRBV24-1 combines with J gene TRBJ1-2; a possible D gene is TRBD1 (6 bases). The CDR3 loop spans 15 amino acids. Germline V gene sequence: CDR1 KGHDR, CDR2 SFDVKD. V was cut by 0 bases and J by 8 bases, with 15 bases left in between.

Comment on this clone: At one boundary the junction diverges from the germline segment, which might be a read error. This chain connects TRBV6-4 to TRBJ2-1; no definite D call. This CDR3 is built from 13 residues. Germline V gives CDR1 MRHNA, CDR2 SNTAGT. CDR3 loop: CASSYSSALRKFF. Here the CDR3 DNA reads TGTGCCAGCAGTTACTCGTCTGCGCTGCGGAAGTTCTTC.

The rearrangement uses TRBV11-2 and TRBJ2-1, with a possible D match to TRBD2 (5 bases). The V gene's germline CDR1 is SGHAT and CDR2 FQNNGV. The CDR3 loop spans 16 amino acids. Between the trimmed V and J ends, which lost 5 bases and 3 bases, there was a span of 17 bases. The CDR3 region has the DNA TGTGCCAGCAGCGCCTACTCGCGGGCGAGCTACAATGAGCAGTTCTTC. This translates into CASSAYSRASYNEQFF.

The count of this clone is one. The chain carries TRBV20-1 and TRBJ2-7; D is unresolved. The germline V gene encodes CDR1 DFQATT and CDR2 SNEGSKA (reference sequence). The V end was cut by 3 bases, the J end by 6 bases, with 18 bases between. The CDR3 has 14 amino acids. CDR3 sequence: CSASKGTRSSEQYF. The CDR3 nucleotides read TGCAGTGCTAGTAAGGGAACCCGATCGAGCGAGCAGTACTTC.

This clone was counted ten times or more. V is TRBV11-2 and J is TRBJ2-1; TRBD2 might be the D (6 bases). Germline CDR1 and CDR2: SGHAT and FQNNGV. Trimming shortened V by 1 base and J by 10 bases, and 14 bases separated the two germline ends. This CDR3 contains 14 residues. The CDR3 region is CASSLAGEGGEQFF. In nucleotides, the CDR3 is TGTGCCAGCAGCTTAGCGGGAGAGGGTGGGGAGCAGTTCTTC.

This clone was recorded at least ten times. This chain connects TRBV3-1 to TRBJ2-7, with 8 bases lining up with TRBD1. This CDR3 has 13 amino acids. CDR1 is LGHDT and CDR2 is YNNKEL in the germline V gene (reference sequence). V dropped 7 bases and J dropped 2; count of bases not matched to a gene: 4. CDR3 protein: CASTGTGTYEQYF. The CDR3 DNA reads TGTGCCAGCACCGGGACAGGCACCTACGAGCAGTACTTC.

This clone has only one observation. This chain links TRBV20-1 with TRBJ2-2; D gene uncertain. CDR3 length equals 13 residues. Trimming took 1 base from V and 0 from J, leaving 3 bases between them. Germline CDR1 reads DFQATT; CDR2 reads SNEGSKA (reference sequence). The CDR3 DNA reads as TGCAGTGCTAGAGTTCCGAACACCGGGGAGCTGTTTTTT. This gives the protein CSARVPNTGELFF.

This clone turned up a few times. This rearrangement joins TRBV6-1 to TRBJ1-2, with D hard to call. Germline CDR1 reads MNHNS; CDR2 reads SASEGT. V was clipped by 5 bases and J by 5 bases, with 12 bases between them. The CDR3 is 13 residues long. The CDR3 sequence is CASSPSVMYGYTF. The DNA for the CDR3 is TGTGCCAGCAGTCCGAGTGTAATGTATGGCTACACCTTC.

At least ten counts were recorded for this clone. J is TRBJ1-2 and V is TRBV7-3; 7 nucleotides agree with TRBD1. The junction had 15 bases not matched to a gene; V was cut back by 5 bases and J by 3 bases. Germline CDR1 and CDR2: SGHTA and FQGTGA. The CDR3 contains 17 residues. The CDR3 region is CASSPKTRQGWDYGYTF. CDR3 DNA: TGTGCCAGCAGCCCAAAAACAAGACAGGGCTGGGACTATGGCTACACCTTC.

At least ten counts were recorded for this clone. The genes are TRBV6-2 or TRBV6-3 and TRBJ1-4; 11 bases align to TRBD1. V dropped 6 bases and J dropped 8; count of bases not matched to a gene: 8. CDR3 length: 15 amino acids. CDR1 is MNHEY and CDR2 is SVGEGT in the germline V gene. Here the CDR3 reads CASSPPGQGGEKLFF. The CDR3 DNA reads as TGTGCCAGCAGCCCACCGGGACAGGGGGGAGAAAAACTGTTTTTT.

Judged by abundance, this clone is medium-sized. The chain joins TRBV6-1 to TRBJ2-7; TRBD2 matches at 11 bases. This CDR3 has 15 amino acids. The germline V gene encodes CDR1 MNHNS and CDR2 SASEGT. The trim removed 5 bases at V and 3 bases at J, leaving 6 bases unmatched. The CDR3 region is CASSFLAGGNYEQYF. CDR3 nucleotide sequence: TGTGCCAGCAGTTTCCTAGCGGGAGGAAACTACGAGCAGTACTTC.

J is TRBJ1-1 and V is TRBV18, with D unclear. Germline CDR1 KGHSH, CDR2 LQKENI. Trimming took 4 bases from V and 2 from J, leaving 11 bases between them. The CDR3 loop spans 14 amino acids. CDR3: CASSQEVSNTEAFF. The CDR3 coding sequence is TGTGCCAGCTCACAAGAAGTATCCAACACTGAAGCTTTCTTT.

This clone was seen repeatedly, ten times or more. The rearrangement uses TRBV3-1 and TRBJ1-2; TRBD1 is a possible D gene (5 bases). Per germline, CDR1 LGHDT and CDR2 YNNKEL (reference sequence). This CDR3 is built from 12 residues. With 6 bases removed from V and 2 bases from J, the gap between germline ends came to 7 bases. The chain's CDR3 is CASRQANYGYTF. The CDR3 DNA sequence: TGTGCCAGCAGACAGGCGAACTATGGCTACACCTTC. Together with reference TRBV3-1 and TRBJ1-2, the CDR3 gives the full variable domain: DTAVSQTPKYLVTQMGNDKSIKCEQNLGHDTMYWYKQDSKKFLKIMFSYNNKELIINETVPNRFSPKSPDKAHLNLHINSLELGDSAVYFCASRQANYGYTFGSGTRLTVV.

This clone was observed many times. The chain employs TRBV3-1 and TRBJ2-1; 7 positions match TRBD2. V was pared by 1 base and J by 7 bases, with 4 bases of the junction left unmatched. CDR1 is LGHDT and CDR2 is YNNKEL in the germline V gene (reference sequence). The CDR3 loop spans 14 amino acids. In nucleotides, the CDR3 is TGTGCCAGCAGCCAAGGAGCGCGGGAGAATGAGCAGTTCTTC. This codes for CASSQGARENEQFF.

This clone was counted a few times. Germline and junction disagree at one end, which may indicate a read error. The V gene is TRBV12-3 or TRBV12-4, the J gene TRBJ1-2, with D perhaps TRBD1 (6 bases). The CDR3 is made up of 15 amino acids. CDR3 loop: CSSRPQGSPLGGYTF. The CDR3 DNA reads TGTTCCAGTAGACCTCAGGGGTCCCCTTTGGGGGGCTACACCTTC.

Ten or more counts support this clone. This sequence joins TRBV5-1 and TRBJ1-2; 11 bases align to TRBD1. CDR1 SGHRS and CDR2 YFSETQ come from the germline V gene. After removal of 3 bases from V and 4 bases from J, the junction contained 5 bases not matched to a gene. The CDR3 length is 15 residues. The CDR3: CASSSGTGGAYGYTF. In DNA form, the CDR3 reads TGCGCCAGCAGCTCTGGGACAGGGGGGGCCTATGGCTACACCTTC.

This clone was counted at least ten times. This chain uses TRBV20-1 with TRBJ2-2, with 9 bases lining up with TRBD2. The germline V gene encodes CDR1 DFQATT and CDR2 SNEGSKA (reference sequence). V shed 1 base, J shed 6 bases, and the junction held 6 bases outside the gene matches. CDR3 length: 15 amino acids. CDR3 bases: TGCAGTGCTAGAGCCGCGGGAGGGCCTTCCGGGGAGCTGTTTTTT. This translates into CSARAAGGPSGELFF.

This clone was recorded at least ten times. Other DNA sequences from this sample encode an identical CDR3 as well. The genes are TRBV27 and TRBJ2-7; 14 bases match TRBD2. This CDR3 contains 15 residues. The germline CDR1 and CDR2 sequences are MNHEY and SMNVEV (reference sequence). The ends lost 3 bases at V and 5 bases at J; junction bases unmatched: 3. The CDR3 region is CASSFGTSGRDEQYF. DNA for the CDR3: TGTGCCAGCAGTTTTGGGACTAGCGGGAGAGACGAGCAGTACTTC.

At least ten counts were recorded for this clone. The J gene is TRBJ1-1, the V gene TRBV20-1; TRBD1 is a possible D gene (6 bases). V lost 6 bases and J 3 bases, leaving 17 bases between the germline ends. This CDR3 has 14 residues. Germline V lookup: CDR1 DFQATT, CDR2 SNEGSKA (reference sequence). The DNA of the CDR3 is TGCAGTGCGCGAGGGGGAGGGGGGGACACTGAAGCTTTCTTT. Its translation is CSARGGGGDTEAFF.

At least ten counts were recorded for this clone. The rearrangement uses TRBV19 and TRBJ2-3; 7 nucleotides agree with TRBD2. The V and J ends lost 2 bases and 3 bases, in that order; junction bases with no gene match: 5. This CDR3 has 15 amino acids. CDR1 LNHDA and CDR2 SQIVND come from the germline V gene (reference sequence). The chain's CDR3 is CASSILAEATDTQYF. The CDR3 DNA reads TGTGCCAGTAGTATACTAGCGGAAGCTACAGATACGCAGTATTTT. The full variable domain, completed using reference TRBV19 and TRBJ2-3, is DGGITQSPKYLFRKEGQNVTLSCEQNLNHDAMYWYRQDPGQGLRLIYYSQIVNDFQKGDIAEGYSVSREKKESFPLTVTSAQKNPTAFYLCASSILAEATDTQYFGPGTRLTVL.

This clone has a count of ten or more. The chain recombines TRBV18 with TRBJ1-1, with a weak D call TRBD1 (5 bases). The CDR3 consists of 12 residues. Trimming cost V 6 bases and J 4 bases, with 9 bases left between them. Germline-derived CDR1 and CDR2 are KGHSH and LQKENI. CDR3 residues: CASSRDSTEAFF. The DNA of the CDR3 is TGTGCCAGCTCCCGGGACTCCACTGAAGCTTTCTTT.

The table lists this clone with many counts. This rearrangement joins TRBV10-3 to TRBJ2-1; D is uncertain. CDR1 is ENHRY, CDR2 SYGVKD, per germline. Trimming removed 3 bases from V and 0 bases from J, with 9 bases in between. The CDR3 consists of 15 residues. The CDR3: CAISDYPSSYNEQFF. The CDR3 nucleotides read TGTGCCATCAGTGACTATCCGAGCTCCTACAATGAGCAGTTCTTC.

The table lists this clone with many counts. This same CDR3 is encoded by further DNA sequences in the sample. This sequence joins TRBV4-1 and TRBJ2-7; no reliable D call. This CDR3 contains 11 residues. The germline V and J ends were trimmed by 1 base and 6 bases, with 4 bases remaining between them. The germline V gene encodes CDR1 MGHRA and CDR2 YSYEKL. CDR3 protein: CASSQGLEQYF. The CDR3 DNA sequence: TGCGCCAGCAGCCAAGGGCTCGAGCAGTACTTC.

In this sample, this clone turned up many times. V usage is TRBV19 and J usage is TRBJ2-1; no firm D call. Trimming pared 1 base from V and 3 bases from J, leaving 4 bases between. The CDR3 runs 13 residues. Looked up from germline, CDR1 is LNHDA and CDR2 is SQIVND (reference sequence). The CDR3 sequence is CASSIANYNEQFF. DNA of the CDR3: TGTGCCAGTAGTATAGCAAACTACAATGAGCAGTTCTTC.

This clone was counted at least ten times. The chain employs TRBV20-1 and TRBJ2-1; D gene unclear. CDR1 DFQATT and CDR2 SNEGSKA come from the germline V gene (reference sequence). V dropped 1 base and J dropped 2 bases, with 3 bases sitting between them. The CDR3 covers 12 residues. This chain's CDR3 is CSARAAYNEQFF. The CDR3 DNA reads TGCAGTGCTAGAGCAGCCTACAATGAGCAGTTCTTC.